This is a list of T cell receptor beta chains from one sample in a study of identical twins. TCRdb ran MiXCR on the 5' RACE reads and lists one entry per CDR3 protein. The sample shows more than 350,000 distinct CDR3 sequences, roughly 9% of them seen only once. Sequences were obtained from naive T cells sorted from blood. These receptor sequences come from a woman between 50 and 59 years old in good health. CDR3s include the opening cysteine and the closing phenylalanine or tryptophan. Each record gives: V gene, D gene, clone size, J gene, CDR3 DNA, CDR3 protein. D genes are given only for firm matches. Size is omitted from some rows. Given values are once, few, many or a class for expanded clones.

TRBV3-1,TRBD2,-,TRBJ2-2,TGTGCCAGCAGCCAAACCCCCGGGACTAGCGGGAGGGGCACCGGGGAGCTGTTTTTT,CASSQTPGTSGRGTGELFF
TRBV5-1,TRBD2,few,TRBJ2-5,TGCGCCAGCAGCTGGCCCCCCCGGGGGAGGGCCCAAGAGACCCAGTACTTC,CASSWPPRGRAQETQYF
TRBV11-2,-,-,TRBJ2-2,TGTGCCAGCCATACCGGGACACGGAACACCGGGGAGCTGTTTTTT,CASHTGTRNTGELFF
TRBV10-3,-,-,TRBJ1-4,TGTGCCATCGCAGGGAGGACTAATGAAAAACTGTTTTTT,CAIAGRTNEKLFF
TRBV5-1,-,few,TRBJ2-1,TGCGCCAGCAGCTTGCCGACTTACGATGAGCAGTTCTTC,CASSLPTYDEQFF
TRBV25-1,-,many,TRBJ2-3,TGTGCCAGCAGTACAGTGGGGCTCACAGATACGCAGTATTTT,CASSTVGLTDTQYF
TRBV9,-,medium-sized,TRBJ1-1,TGTGCCAGCAGCGTAGAGTACAGGGTGAACACTGAAGCTTTCTTT,CASSVEYRVNTEAFF
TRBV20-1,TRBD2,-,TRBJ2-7,TGCAGTGCCAGACTAGCGGGAGTGCTTGAGCAGTACTTC,CSARLAGVLEQYF
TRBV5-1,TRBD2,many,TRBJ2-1,TGCGCCAGCAGCTCCCTCCCGGGACTAGTAACTAGTGAGCAGTTCTTC,CASSSLPGLVTSEQFF
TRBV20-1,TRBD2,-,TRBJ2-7,TGCAGTGCTCCCTCCGGGACTAGTGTCTACGAGCAGTACTTC,CSAPSGTSVYEQYF
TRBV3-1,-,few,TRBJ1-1,TGTGCCAGCAGCGCGACATTGCTGAACACTGAAGCTTTCTTT,CASSATLLNTEAFF
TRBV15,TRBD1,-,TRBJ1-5,TGTGCCACCAGCAGAGCAAAGGGGGCAACTCAGCCCCAGCATTTT,CATSRAKGATQPQHF
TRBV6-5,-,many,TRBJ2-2,TGTGCCAGCAGTTGGCGCAGTAGCACCGGGGAGCTGTTTTTT,CASSWRSSTGELFF
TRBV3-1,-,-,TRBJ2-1,TGTGCCAGCAGCATTAGGACAGTCGCCTACAATGAGCAGTTCTTC,CASSIRTVAYNEQFF
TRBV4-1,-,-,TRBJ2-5,TGCGCCAGCAGCCATCCCACGGTGGCTAAGGACCAAGAGACCCAGTACTTC,CASSHPTVAKDQETQYF
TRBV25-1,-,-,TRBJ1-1,TGTGCCAGCAAAAACCACATGAACACTGAAGCTTTCTTT,CASKNHMNTEAFF
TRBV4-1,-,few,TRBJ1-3,TGCGCCAGCAGCCAAGCAGAGGGGTTCATTTTGAACACCATATATTTT,CASSQAEGFILNTIYF
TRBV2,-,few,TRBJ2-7,TGTGCCAGCAGTGAAAGCGGTACCTACGAGCAGTACTTC,CASSESGTYEQYF
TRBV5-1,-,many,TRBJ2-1,TGCGCCAGCAGCTTGCCGGTTAGCTCCTACAATGAGCAGTTCTTC,CASSLPVSSYNEQFF
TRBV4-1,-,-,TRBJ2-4,TGCGCCAGCAGCCAACGCGGGACGCTGGGGAACATTCAGTACTTC,CASSQRGTLGNIQYF